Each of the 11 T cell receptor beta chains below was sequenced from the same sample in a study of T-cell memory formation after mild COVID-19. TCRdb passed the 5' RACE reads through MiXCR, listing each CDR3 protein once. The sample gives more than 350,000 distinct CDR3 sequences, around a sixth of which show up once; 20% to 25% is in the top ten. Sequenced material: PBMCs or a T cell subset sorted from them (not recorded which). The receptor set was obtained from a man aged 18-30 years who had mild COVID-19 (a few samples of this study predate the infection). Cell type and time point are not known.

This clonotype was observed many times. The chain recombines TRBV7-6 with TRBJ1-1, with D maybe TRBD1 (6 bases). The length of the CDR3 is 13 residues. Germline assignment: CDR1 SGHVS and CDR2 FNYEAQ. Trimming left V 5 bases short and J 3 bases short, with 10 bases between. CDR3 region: CASSPQGYTEAFF. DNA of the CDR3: TGTGCCAGCAGCCCACAGGGATACACTGAAGCTTTCTTT.

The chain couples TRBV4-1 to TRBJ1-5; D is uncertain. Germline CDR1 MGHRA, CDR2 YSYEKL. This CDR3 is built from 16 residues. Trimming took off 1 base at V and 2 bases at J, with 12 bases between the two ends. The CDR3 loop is CASSQVDREGNQPQHF. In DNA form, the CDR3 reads TGCGCCAGCAGCCAAGTGGATAGGGAAGGCAATCAGCCCCAGCATTTT.

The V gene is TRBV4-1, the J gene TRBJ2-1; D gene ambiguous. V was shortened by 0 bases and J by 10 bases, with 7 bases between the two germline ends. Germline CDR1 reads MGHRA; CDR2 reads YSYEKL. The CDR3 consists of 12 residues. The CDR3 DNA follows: TGCGCCAGCAGCCAAGACTGGCAAGAGCAGTTCTTC. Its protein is CASSQDWQEQFF.

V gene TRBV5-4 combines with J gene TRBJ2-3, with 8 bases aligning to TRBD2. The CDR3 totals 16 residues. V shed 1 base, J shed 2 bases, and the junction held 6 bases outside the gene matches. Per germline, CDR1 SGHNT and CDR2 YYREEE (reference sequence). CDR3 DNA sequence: TGTGCCAGCAGCTTGATAACCGGGGGGGTCACAGATACGCAGTATTTT. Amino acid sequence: CASSLITGGVTDTQYF. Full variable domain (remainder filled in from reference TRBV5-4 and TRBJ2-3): ETGVTQSPTHLIKTRGQQVTLRCSSQSGHNTVSWYQQALGQGPQFIFQYYREEENGRGNFPPRFSGLQFPNYSSELNVNALELDDSALYLCASSLITGGVTDTQYFGPGTRLTVL.

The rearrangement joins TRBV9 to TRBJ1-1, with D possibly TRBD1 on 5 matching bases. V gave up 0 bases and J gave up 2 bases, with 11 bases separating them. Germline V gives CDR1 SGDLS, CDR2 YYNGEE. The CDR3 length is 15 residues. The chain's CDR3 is CASSVAGQGNTEAFF. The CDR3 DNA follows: TGTGCCAGCAGCGTAGCCGGGCAGGGAAACACTGAAGCTTTCTTT. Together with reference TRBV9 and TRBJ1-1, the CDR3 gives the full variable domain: DSGVTQTPKHLITATGQRVTLRCSPRSGDLSVYWYQQSLDQGLQFLIQYYNGEERAKGNILERFSAQQFPDLHSELNLSSLELGDSALYFCASSVAGQGNTEAFFGQGTRLTVV.

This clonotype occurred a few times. The CDR3 loop reads CASSPLQEETGYTF. The CDR3 DNA reads as TGTGCCAGCTCACCACTACAGGAAGAGACTGGCTACACCTTC. V and J are TRBV18 and TRBJ1-2; the D gene is possibly TRBD1 (5 bases). This CDR3 is built from 14 residues. Germline assignment: CDR1 KGHSH and CDR2 LQKENI. Trimming cost V 1 base and J 7 bases, with 13 bases left between them.

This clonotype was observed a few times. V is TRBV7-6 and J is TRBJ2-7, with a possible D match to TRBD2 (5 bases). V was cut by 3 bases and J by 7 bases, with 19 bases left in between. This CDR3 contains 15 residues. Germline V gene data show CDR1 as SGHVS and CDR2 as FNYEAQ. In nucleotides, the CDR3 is TGTGCCAGCAGCTTTTCTTCGGCGGGCCGAGGGGAGCAGTACGTC. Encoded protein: CASSFSSAGRGEQYV.

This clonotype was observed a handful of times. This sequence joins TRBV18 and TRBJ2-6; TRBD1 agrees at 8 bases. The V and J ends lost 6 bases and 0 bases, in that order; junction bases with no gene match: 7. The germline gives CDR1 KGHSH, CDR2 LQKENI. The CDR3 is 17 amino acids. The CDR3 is CASSPGQGGSGANVLTF. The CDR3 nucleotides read TGTGCCAGCTCGCCTGGACAGGGCGGCTCTGGGGCCAACGTCCTGACTTTC.

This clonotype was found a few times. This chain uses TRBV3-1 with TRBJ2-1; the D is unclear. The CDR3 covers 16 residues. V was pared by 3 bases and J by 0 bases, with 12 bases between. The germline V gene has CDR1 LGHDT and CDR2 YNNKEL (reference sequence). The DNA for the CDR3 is TGTGCCAGCAGCCATGCTACTGATAGCTCCTACAATGAGCAGTTCTTC. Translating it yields CASSHATDSSYNEQFF.

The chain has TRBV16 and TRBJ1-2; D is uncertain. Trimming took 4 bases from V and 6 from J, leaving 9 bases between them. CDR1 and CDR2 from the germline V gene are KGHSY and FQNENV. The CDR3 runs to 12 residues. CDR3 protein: CASSLQRNGYTF. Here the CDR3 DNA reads TGTGCCAGCAGCCTACAACGGAATGGCTACACCTTC.

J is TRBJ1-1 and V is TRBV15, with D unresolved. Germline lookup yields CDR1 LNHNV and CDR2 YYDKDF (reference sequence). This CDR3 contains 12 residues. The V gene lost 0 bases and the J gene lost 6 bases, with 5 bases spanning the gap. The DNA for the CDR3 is TGTGCCACCAGCAGAGACCCCCCTGAAGCTTTCTTT. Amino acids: CATSRDPPEAFF. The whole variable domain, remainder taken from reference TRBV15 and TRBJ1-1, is DAMVIQNPRYQVTQFGKPVTLSCSQTLNHNVMYWYQQKSSQAPKLLFHYYDKDFNNEADTPDNFQSRRPNTSFCFLDIRSPGLGDTAMYLCATSRDPPEAFFGQGTRLTVV.